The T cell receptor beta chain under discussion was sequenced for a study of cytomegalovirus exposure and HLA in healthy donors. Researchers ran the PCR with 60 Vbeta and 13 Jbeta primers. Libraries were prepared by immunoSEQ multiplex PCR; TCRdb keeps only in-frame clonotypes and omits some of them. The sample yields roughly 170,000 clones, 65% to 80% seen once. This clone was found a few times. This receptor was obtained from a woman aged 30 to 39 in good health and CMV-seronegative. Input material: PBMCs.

The CDR3 here is CASSSPSVTGGTTNEKLFF. The CDR3 DNA is TGTGCCAGCAGCTCCCCTTCGGTGACAGGGGGTACAACTAATGAAAAACTGTTTTTT. The rearrangement joins TRBV11-3 to TRBJ1-4; 9 bases line up with TRBD1. Germline CDR1 and CDR2: SGHNT and YENEEA. The V gene end was trimmed by 4 bases and the J gene end by 0 bases; junction bases not matched to a gene: 12. This CDR3 region has 19 residues.